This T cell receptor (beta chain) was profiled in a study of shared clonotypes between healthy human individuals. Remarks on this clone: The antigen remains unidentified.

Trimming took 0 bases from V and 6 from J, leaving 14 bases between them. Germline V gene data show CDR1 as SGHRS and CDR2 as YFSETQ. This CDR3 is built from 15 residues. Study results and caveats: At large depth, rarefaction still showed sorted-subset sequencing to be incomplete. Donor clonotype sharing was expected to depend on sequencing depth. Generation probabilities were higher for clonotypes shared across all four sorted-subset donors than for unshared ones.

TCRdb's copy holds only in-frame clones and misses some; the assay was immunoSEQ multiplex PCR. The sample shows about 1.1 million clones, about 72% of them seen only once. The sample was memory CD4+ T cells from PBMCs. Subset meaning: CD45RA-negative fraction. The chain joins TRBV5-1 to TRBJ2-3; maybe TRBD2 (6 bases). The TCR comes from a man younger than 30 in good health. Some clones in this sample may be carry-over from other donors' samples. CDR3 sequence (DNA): TGCGCCAGCAGCTTGGTTGGGGGAGGTCGGGATACGCAGTATTTT. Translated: CASSLVGGGRDTQYF. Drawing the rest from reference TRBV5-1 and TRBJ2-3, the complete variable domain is KAGVTQTPRYLIKTRGQQVTLSCSPISGHRSVSWYQQTPGQGLQFLFEYFSETQRNKGNFPGRFSGRQFSNSRSEMNVSTLELGDSALYLCASSLVGGGRDTQYFGPGTRLTVL.